The source of this T cell receptor beta chain is a study of early T cells in non-severe SARS-CoV-2 infection. TCRdb ran MiXCR on the 5' RACE reads and lists one entry per CDR3 protein. The repertoire holds around 76,000 distinct CDR3 sequences, with around 13% as singletons. The germline V gene has CDR1 MDHEN and CDR2 SYDVKM. Trimming took off 6 bases at V and 1 base at J, with 9 bases between the two ends. This CDR3 comprises 13 residues. This TCR was sampled from an adult who was a healthcare worker with PCR-confirmed SARS-CoV-2 infection or an uninfected control (not recorded which). This specimen was whole blood, taken at baseline. The genes are TRBV28 and TRBJ1-2; D gene uncertain. The CDR3 reads CASRPAGNYGYTF. In DNA form, the CDR3 reads TGTGCCAGCAGACCAGCCGGTAACTATGGCTACACCTTC.